What follows describes a single T cell receptor (beta chain). This clonotype was observed once. The clone's antigen remains unknown. The input lacks base qualities; no much larger clone sits a single base away. One read yields weak evidence. These data originate in a study of CD8 T cells in Susac syndrome (dated by TCRdb to between 2018 and 2021). Regarding the research as a whole: Repertoire sequencing was used to test whether CD8+ T cell activation and differentiation in Susac syndrome was antigen driven. What the study reported, not specific to this receptor: The study acknowledged that relatively few individuals were included in the TCR sequencing and HLA analysis.

Unmatched junction bases come to 6, with V trimmed by 4 bases and J by 5 bases. Counted from cysteine to phenylalanine, this CDR3 has 14 amino acids. The DNA shown is the 42-base CDR3, in frame from base 1. CDR1 SGHRS and CDR2 YFSETQ were looked up in the germline V gene. RNA was extracted using the RNeasy kit, and roughly 0.45 to 1 microgram was reverse transcribed with random hexamers. TCR beta CDR3 regions were amplified with the immunoSEQ multiplex PCR assay covering 54 Vbeta and 13 Jbeta segments. To correct PCR amplification bias, a synthetic template baseline was used for both primer optimization and computational correction. The authors' analysis ran thus. Reads were annotated to V, D and J genes per IMGT and analyzed with immunoSEQ Analyzer, keeping only productive sequences. To calculate clonality, Shannon entropy was normalized by log2 of the number of productive unique sequences and then subtracted from one. Public and private clones were assessed among the 100 most prevalent clones of each patient and control. Clones were defined as Susac-specific when absent from the healthy and MS cohorts, from roughly 1,100 published viral clones and from other ImmuneACCESS disease sequences. In-frame beta chains were kept once TCRdb had trimmed the public reads at Q25 with fastp and called clones with MiXCR. One record per CDR3 amino acid sequence lists the most common genes and DNA. It is TCRdb's table, rather than the study itself, that gives the V and J calls and clone size. Present in this sample are over 120,000 distinct CDR3 sequences, roughly 94% of which were seen just once. Together, the top ten hold less than 0.095% of the sample.

High-throughput TCR beta sequencing profiled peripheral blood CD8+ and CD4+ T cells from healthy donors, Susac syndrome patients and multiple sclerosis patients. Healthy donors were included as age- and sex-matched controls. Bulk CD8+ and CD4+ T cells were purified by magnetic negative isolation, whereas CD8+ TEMRA cells were enriched by FACS. Blood was drawn into EDTA tubes, processed within 24 hours, and PBMCs were isolated by density gradient centrifugation. PBMCs intended for TCR sequencing were frozen in liquid nitrogen and were later thawed in a 37 degrees C water bath. The sorted or isolated CD4+, CD8+ and CD8+ TEMRA cells had a purity of 90% or higher.

The chain couples TRBV5-1 to TRBJ2-3; 8 central nucleotides agree with TRBD2. The sequencing sample was made of CD4+ T cells from PBMCs. The TCR originated in a human donor in good health. The DNA sequence follows: TGCGCCAGCAGCCTTAGCGGGACCCGAGATACGCAGTATTTT. This yields the protein CASSLSGTRDTQYF.